This TCR beta chain was observed in a study of early T cells in non-severe SARS-CoV-2 infection. Study at large: Sequenced bulk RNA came from whole blood that was unsorted, and chains were unpaired. Broader study findings: Lookups in VDJdb leaned toward anti-spike CD8 responses and missed private and CD4 specificities.

With respect to this clonotype: Its antigen is unknown.

Germline-derived CDR1 and CDR2 are SGHTA and FQGNSA. The CDR3 runs to 15 residues. With 5 bases clipped from V and 5 bases from J, the junction kept 8 bases outside the gene matches. Each cDNA molecule carried a unique molecular identifier. TCRdb fed the 5' RACE reads into MiXCR, producing one record per CDR3 protein. This repertoire shows more than 50,000 distinct CDR3 sequences, roughly an eighth found once; its top ten account for about 1.3%. The rearrangement joins TRBV7-2 to TRBJ2-7; 11 nucleotides align to TRBD1. The receptor's source is an adult who was a healthcare worker with PCR-confirmed SARS-CoV-2 infection or an uninfected control (not recorded which). Sequenced material: whole blood, taken at baseline. DNA of the CDR3: TGTGCCAGCAGCCCAAGGACAGGGGGCGGGGACGAGCAGTACTTC. It translates to CASSPRTGGGDEQYF.